Below are 29 T cell receptor beta chains sequenced from a single sample in a study of control samples from healthy donors and cancer patients. Profiled with immunoSEQ multiplex PCR; TCRdb holds only in-frame clones, not every one. The sample lists about 96,000 clones; about 92% were seen once. The sequenced sample consisted of blood. The receptors were gathered from a man aged 18 to 29 in good health.

The gene calls are TRBV25-1 and TRBJ2-2; perhaps TRBD2 as D (5 bases). Germline CDR1 is MGHDK and CDR2 is SYGVNS. CDR3 size: 15 residues. Trimming left V 6 bases short and J 5 bases short, with 16 bases between. The CDR3 reads CASRGLAFETGELFF. The DNA of the CDR3 is TGTGCCAGCAGAGGGCTAGCCTTCGAGACCGGGGAGCTGTTTTTT.

The V call is TRBV5-1, the J call TRBJ2-1, with TRBD2 matching 10 bases. The germline gives CDR1 SGHRS, CDR2 YFSETQ. With 2 bases clipped from V and 8 bases from J, the junction kept 4 bases outside the gene matches. The CDR3 runs 14 residues. CDR3 sequence reads: CASSFNSGRYEQFF. In DNA form, the CDR3 reads TGCGCCAGCAGCTTCAATAGCGGGAGGTATGAGCAGTTCTTC.

The rearrangement links TRBV28 to TRBJ1-5, with no clear D. CDR1 MDHEN and CDR2 SYDVKM come from the germline V gene. The V end lost 5 bases, the J end lost 6 bases, and 11 bases lay between the germline ends. The CDR3 contains 13 residues. CDR3 region: CASSLPGSQPQHF. DNA for the CDR3: TGTGCCAGCAGTCTCCCGGGGAGTCAGCCCCAGCATTTT.

This chain uses TRBV4-3 with TRBJ1-1, with 8 bases fitting TRBD1. J gave up 8 bases and V 0 bases, and 11 bases lay outside the gene matches. CDR1 and CDR2 from the germline V gene are LGHNA and YSLEER. The CDR3 is 16 amino acids. The CDR3 bases are TGCGCCAGCAGCCAAGATCAGGGCAGGGGGCTGACCGAAGCTTTCTTT. Its translation: CASSQDQGRGLTEAFF.

The rearrangement uses TRBV6-6 and TRBJ2-3; no definite D call. The CDR3 extends over 16 amino acids. Germline values: CDR1 MNHNY, CDR2 SVGAGI (reference sequence). Trimming removed 0 bases from V and 1 base from J, with 11 bases in between. Written as DNA, the CDR3 is TGTGCCAGCAGTTACTCGAAAGCCTTGGGCACAGATACGCAGTATTTT. It encodes CASSYSKALGTDTQYF.

In this sample, this clone turned up a few times. The chain employs TRBV19 and TRBJ2-7, with D hard to call. Germline V lookup: CDR1 LNHDA, CDR2 SQIVND (reference sequence). Trimming stripped 2 bases from V and 5 bases from J, with 10 bases between. The CDR3 has 13 residues. CDR3 DNA: TGTGCCAGTAGTATAATCTCGGCCCACGAGCAGTACTTC. This gives the protein CASSIISAHEQYF.

The V gene is TRBV7-2, the J gene TRBJ1-5; 9 nucleotides agree with TRBD1. CDR1 and CDR2 (germline): SGHTA, FQGNSA. The CDR3 runs to 15 residues. Trimming cost V 1 base and J 7 bases; bases outside gene matches: 5. The CDR3 DNA is TGTGCCAGCAGCTTAGAACAGGGGGCCCACCAGCCCCAGCATTTT. Translating it yields CASSLEQGAHQPQHF.

V usage is TRBV19 and J usage is TRBJ1-5, with 9 bases that match TRBD1. With V trimmed by 3 bases and J by 5 bases, 8 bases remained unmatched. Germline V gene lookup returns CDR1 LNHDA and CDR2 SQIVND (reference sequence). The CDR3 contains 16 residues. The CDR3 coding sequence is TGTGCCAGTAGTATGGCCGGGACAGGGATAGATCAGCCCCAGCATTTT. Translated, it gives CASSMAGTGIDQPQHF.

V is TRBV7-8 and J is TRBJ1-4, with a weak D call TRBD1 (6 bases). Per germline, CDR1 SGHVS and CDR2 FQNEAQ. The V end lost 2 bases, the J end lost 4 bases, and 14 bases lay between the germline ends. CDR3 length: 16 amino acids. CDR3 protein: CASSLTMGTRNEKLFF. The CDR3 coding sequence is TGTGCCAGCAGCTTAACGATGGGGACACGTAATGAAAAACTGTTTTTT. The entire variable domain, with the rest obtained from reference TRBV7-8 and TRBJ1-4, is as follows: GAGVSQSPRYKVAKRGQDVALRCDPISGHVSLFWYQQALGQGPEFLTYFQNEAQLDKSGLPSDRFFAERPEGSVSTLKIQRTQQEDSAVYLCASSLTMGTRNEKLFFGSGTQLSVL.

CDR3 DNA sequence: TGTGCCAGCAGTGAATGGGTTGCAGGTACTCAGCCCCAGCATTTT. Translated, it gives CASSEWVAGTQPQHF. The V gene is TRBV2, the J gene TRBJ1-5; no definite D call. Between the trimmed V and J ends, which lost 2 bases and 6 bases, there was a span of 14 bases. CDR3 length equals 15 residues. Germline CDR1 SNHLY, CDR2 FYNNEI.

The chain uses TRBV13 and TRBJ2-2; TRBD1 matches at 7 bases. The CDR3 is made up of 17 amino acids. After removal of 5 bases from V and 0 bases from J, the junction contained 9 bases not matched to a gene. Germline CDR1 is PRHDT and CDR2 is FYEKMQ (reference sequence). The chain's CDR3 is CASSPPLGTANTGELFF. CDR3 coding DNA: TGTGCCAGCAGCCCCCCTCTCGGGACAGCGAACACCGGGGAGCTGTTTTTT.

This chain joins TRBV19 and TRBJ2-2; possible D gene TRBD1, 6 bases. The CDR3 runs to 16 residues. Trimming stripped 6 bases from V and 5 bases from J, with 19 bases between. The germline V gene has CDR1 LNHDA and CDR2 SQIVND (reference sequence). The CDR3, as DNA: TGTGCCAGTAGAATTACGACAGGCCAGAGGACCGGGGAGCTGTTTTTT. It is translated as CASRITTGQRTGELFF.

The gene calls are TRBV27 and TRBJ2-1; 8 positions agree with TRBD2. The CDR3 is 16 amino acids. V lost 5 bases to trimming and J lost 9 bases; unmatched junction nucleotides: 15. Germline CDR1 reads MNHEY; CDR2 reads SMNVEV (reference sequence). The CDR3 DNA is TGTGCCAGCAGTCTCCCAGCGGGAGTGAATATAGGTGAGCAGTTCTTC. Translating gives CASSLPAGVNIGEQFF.

This chain connects TRBV14 to TRBJ1-4; possible D gene TRBD1, 6 bases. V dropped 2 bases and J dropped 4 bases, with 14 bases sitting between them. The CDR3 contains 16 residues. Germline-derived CDR1 and CDR2 are SGHDN and FVKESK. CDR3 region: CASSQIRTVRNEKLFF. DNA of the CDR3: TGTGCCAGCAGCCAAATCCGGACAGTGCGTAATGAAAAACTGTTTTTT.

The chain links TRBV5-4 to TRBJ1-4; the match to TRBD1 covers 7 bases. V lost 2 bases to trimming and J lost 7 bases; unmatched junction nucleotides: 11. This CDR3 has 16 amino acids. The V gene's germline CDR1 is SGHNT and CDR2 YYREEE (reference sequence). The CDR3 region is CASSLPTGTASEKLFF. DNA of the CDR3: TGTGCCAGCAGCTTACCAACCGGGACAGCCTCTGAAAAACTGTTTTTT.

The CDR3 nucleotides read TGTGCCAGCAGGCACCGGGAATTGAACACTGAAGCTTTCTTT. This translates into CASRHRELNTEAFF. The chain links TRBV6-6 to TRBJ1-1; D gene uncertain. The CDR3 extends over 14 amino acids. Germline CDR1 MNHNY, CDR2 SVGAGI (reference sequence). Trimming took off 6 bases at V and 0 bases at J, with 11 bases between the two ends.

The rearrangement links TRBV5-5 to TRBJ2-3; D is unresolved. The CDR3 has 15 amino acids. V gave up 4 bases and J gave up 4 bases, with 16 bases separating them. Germline V gene data show CDR1 as SGHKS and CDR2 as YYEKEE (reference sequence). The CDR3 loop reads CASSLRPLEADTQYF. The CDR3 bases are TGTGCCAGCAGCCTCCGGCCCCTCGAGGCAGATACGCAGTATTTT. Drawing the rest from reference TRBV5-5 and TRBJ2-3, the complete variable domain is DAGVTQSPTHLIKTRGQQVTLRCSPISGHKSVSWYQQVLGQGPQFIFQYYEKEERGRGNFPDRFSARQFPNYSSELNVNALLLGDSALYLCASSLRPLEADTQYFGPGTRLTVL.

V and J are TRBV2 and TRBJ2-7; the D gene is possibly TRBD2 (5 bases). V was trimmed by 1 base and J by 4 bases, leaving 17 bases between them. The CDR3 sequence is 16 residues long. The germline V gene has CDR1 SNHLY and CDR2 FYNNEI. CDR3: CASSEEVQDFGYEQYF. CDR3 nucleotides: TGTGCCAGCAGTGAAGAGGTTCAGGACTTCGGGTACGAGCAGTACTTC.

V usage is TRBV30 and J usage is TRBJ2-7, with a weak D call TRBD2 (6 bases). Germline CDR1 GTSNPN, CDR2 SVGIG (reference sequence). The ends were cut back, 1 base at V and 3 bases at J, with 13 bases in the middle. This CDR3 is 14 amino acids long. CDR3: CAWSGLAEGYEQYF. DNA for the CDR3: TGTGCCTGGAGTGGTTTAGCGGAGGGCTACGAGCAGTACTTC. Complete variable domain (other parts from reference TRBV30 and TRBJ2-7): SQTIHQWPATLVQPVGSPLSLECTVEGTSNPNLYWYRQAAGRGLQLLFYSVGIGQISSEVPQNLSASRPQDRQFILSSKKLLLSDSGFYLCAWSGLAEGYEQYFGPGTRLTVT.

This clone was detected only once. This chain joins TRBV11-2 and TRBJ2-1; 10 bases are a match to TRBD2. V trimming: 3 bases; J trimming: 0 bases; junction bases outside the gene matches: 8. The CDR3 is 18 amino acids. The germline gives CDR1 SGHAT, CDR2 FQNNGV. The CDR3 protein is CASSLYPRTSGSYNEQFF. Written as DNA, the CDR3 is TGTGCCAGCAGCTTGTACCCTAGGACTAGCGGCTCCTACAATGAGCAGTTCTTC.

V is TRBV9 and J is TRBJ2-1; D is perhaps TRBD2 (6 bases). The germline V gene encodes CDR1 SGDLS and CDR2 YYNGEE. The CDR3 has 16 amino acids. The ends were cut back, 0 bases at V and 7 bases at J, with 17 bases in the middle. As DNA, the CDR3 is TGTGCCAGCAGCGTAGGTGTACGGGAGATTTGGAATGAGCAGTTCTTC. Protein product: CASSVGVREIWNEQFF.

The V call is TRBV30, the J call TRBJ2-3; D possibly uses TRBD1 or TRBD2 (6 bases each). The CDR3 length is 15 residues. V lost 5 bases, J lost 2 bases, and 17 bases lay in between. Per germline, CDR1 GTSNPN and CDR2 SVGIG (reference sequence). The chain's CDR3 is CAWWGDNHLTDTQYF. In nucleotides, the CDR3 is TGTGCCTGGTGGGGGGACAACCATCTCACAGATACGCAGTATTTT.

This clone was seen a few times. V and J are TRBV6-2 or TRBV6-3 and TRBJ1-1, with D unclear. This CDR3 has 13 residues. Germline-derived CDR1 and CDR2 are MNHEY and SVGEGT. Trimming cost V 2 bases and J 4 bases, with 8 bases left between them. CDR3 sequence: CASSYREATEAFF. In DNA, the CDR3 is TGTGCCAGCAGTTACAGGGAGGCCACTGAAGCTTTCTTT.

The V and J genes are TRBV4-3 and TRBJ1-2; TRBD1 aligns across 9 bases. V gave up 1 base and J gave up 8 bases; unmatched junction bases: 11. The CDR3 contains 16 residues. Germline V lookup: CDR1 LGHNA, CDR2 YSLEER. The CDR3 DNA sequence: TGCGCCAGCAGCCAAGGGACCAACAGGGGGCTCGACGGCTACACCTTC. Amino acid sequence: CASSQGTNRGLDGYTF.

V usage is TRBV4-1 and J usage is TRBJ1-5; the D gene is possibly TRBD1 (6 bases). CDR1 is MGHRA and CDR2 is YSYEKL in the germline V gene. The CDR3 has 15 amino acids. Trimming took off 7 bases at V and 0 bases at J, with 13 bases between the two ends. The CDR3 region has the DNA TGCGCCAGCACCCGGGACACTTATAGCAATCAGCCCCAGCATTTT. Its protein product is CASTRDTYSNQPQHF.

The chain recombines TRBV30 with TRBJ2-7, with D maybe TRBD2 (6 bases). Trimming took 3 bases from V and 1 from J, leaving 13 bases between them. The CDR3 has 14 amino acids. The germline V gene encodes CDR1 GTSNPN and CDR2 SVGIG (reference sequence). CDR3 DNA: TGTGCCTGGAGAAGAGGCGGGGCGTCCTACGAGCAGTACTTC. Encoded protein: CAWRRGGASYEQYF.

This chain uses TRBV4-1 with TRBJ2-7; TRBD2 matches 11 bases. The CDR3 runs to 15 residues. The J segment lost 2 bases and the V segment lost 2 bases, leaving 2 bases of the junction unmatched. Germline CDR1 and CDR2: MGHRA and YSYEKL. The CDR3 protein is CASSQPGLAAYEQYF. The CDR3 coding sequence is TGCGCCAGCAGCCAACCGGGACTAGCGGCCTACGAGCAGTACTTC.

V and J are TRBV12-3 or TRBV12-4 and TRBJ2-5; tentatively, D is TRBD2 (6 bases). CDR3 length: 12 amino acids. V lost 4 bases, J lost 4 bases, and 7 bases lay in between. As DNA, the CDR3 is TGTGCCAGCAGTTCCGGGGGAGAGACCCAGTACTTC. Translated, it gives CASSSGGETQYF.

V is TRBV6-6 and J is TRBJ1-6; tentatively, D is TRBD1 (5 bases). CDR1 MNHNY and CDR2 SVGAGI come from the germline V gene (reference sequence). Deletions cut 7 bases from V and 7 bases from J, with 17 bases between. This CDR3 contains 15 residues. The CDR3 DNA reads as TGTGCCAGCACCCCGAGTAGGGGTATCAATTCACCCCTCCACTTT. This gives the protein CASTPSRGINSPLHF.